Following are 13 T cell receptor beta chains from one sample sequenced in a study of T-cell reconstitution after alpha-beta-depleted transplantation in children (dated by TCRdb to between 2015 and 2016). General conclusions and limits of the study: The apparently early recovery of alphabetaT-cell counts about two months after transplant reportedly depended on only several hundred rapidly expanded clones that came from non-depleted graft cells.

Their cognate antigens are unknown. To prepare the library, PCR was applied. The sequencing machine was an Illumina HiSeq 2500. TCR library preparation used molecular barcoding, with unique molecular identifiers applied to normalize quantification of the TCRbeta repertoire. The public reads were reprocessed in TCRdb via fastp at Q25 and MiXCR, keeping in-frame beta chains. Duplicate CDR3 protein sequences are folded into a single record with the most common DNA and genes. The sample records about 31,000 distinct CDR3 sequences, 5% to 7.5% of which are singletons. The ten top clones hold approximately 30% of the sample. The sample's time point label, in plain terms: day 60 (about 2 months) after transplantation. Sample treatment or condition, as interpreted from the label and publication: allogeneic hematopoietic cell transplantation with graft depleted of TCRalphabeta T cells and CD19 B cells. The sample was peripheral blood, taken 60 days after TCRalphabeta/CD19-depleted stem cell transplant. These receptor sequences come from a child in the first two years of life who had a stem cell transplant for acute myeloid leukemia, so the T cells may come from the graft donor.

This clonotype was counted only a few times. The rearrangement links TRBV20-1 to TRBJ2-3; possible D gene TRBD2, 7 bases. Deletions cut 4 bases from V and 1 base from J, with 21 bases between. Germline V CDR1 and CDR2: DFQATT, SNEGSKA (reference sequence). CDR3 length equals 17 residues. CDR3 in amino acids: CSANRGAGAWGTDTQYF. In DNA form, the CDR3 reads TGCAGTGCTAATCGGGGGGCGGGAGCGTGGGGCACAGATACGCAGTATTTT.

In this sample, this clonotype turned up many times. The CDR3 reads CATSRGDRGLSYEQYF. Here the CDR3 DNA reads TGTGCCACCAGCAGAGGGGACAGGGGGCTATCCTACGAGCAGTACTTC. This chain connects TRBV15 to TRBJ2-7; 12 bases align to TRBD1. Germline V CDR1 and CDR2: LNHNV, YYDKDF (reference sequence). V was pared by 1 base and J by 1 base, with 2 bases of the junction left unmatched. The length of the CDR3 is 16 residues. Looking up the rest from reference TRBV15 and TRBJ2-7 gives the full variable domain: DAMVIQNPRYQVTQFGKPVTLSCSQTLNHNVMYWYQQKSSQAPKLLFHYYDKDFNNEADTPDNFQSRRPNTSFCFLDIRSPGLGDTAMYLCATSRGDRGLSYEQYFGPGTRLTVT.

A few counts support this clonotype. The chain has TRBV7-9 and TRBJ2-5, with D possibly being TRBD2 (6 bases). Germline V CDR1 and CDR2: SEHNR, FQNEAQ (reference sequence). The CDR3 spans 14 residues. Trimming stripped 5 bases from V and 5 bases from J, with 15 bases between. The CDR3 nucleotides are TGTGCCAGCAGCCCCCGCGAGGGGAGGGAGACCCAGTACTTC. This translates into CASSPREGRETQYF.

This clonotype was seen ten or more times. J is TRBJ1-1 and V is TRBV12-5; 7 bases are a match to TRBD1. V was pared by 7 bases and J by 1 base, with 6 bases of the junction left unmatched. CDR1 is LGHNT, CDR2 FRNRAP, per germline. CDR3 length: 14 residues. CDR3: CASASTGRNTEAFF. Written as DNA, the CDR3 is TGTGCTAGTGCCTCGACAGGGAGGAACACTGAAGCTTTCTTT.

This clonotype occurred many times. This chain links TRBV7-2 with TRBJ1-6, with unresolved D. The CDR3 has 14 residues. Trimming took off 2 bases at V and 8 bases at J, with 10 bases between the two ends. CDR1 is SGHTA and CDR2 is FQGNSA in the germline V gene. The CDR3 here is CASSLIPGYSPLHF. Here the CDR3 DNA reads TGTGCCAGCAGCTTAATCCCCGGGTATTCACCCCTCCACTTT.

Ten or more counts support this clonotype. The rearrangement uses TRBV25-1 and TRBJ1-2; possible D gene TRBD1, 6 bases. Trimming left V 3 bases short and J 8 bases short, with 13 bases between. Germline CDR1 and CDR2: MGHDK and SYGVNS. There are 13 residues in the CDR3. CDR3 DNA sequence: TGTGCCAGCAGTGACTCTTACAGGGCGGGCTACACCTTC. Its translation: CASSDSYRAGYTF.

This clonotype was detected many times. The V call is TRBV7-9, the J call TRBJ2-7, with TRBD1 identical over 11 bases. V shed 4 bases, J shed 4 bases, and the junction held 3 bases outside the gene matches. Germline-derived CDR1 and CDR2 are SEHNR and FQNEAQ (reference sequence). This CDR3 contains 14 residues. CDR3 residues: CASSSGTGGYEQYF. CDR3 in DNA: TGTGCCAGCAGCTCCGGGACAGGGGGTTACGAGCAGTACTTC.

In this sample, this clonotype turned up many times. The CDR3 loop is CASQEVGYNEQFF. Written as DNA, the CDR3 is TGTGCCAGCCAGGAGGTCGGTTACAATGAGCAGTTCTTC. This rearrangement joins TRBV7-2 to TRBJ2-1, with D perhaps matching TRBD2 (5 bases). Germline loops: CDR1 SGHTA, CDR2 FQGNSA. V dropped 8 bases and J dropped 4 bases, with 12 bases sitting between them. CDR3 length: 13 residues.

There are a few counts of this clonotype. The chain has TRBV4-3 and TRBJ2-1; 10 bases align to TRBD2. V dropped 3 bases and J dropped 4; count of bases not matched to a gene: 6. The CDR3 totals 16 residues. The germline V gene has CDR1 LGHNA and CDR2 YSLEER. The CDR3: CASSQVSGGPYNEQFF. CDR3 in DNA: TGCGCCAGCAGCCAGGTTAGCGGGGGGCCTTACAATGAGCAGTTCTTC.

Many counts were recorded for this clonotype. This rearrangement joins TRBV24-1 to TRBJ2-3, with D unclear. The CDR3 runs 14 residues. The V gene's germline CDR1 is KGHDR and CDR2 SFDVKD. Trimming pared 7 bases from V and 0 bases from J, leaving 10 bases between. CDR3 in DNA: TGTGCCACCAGGAGGACCGGAAGCACAGATACGCAGTATTTT. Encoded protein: CATRRTGSTDTQYF.

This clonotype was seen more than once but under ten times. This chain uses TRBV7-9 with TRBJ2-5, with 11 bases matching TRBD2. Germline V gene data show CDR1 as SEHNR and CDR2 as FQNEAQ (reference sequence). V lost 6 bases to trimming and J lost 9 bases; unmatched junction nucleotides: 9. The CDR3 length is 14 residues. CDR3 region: CASSPAVTSGAQYF. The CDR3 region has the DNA TGTGCCAGCAGTCCGGCCGTGACTAGCGGGGCCCAGTACTTC. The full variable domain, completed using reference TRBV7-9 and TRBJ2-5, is DTGVSQNPRHKITKRGQNVTFRCDPISEHNRLYWYRQTLGQGPEFLTYFQNEAQLEKSRLLSDRFSAERPKGSFSTLEIQRTEQGDSAMYLCASSPAVTSGAQYFGPGTRLLVL.

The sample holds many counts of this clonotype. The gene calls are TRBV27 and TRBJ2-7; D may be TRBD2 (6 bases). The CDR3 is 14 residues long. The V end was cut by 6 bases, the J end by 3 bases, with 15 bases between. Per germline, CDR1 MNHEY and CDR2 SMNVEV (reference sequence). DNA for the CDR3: TGTGCCAGCAGAGGAGGGGCGACAGTCTACGAGCAGTACTTC. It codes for CASRGGATVYEQYF.

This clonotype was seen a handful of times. CDR3 in DNA: TGTGCCAGCAGTCGCCGGGGGGGCAGAAGGGATGGCTACACCTTC. Its protein product is CASSRRGGRRDGYTF. The chain uses TRBV6-4 and TRBJ1-2; a weak D match, TRBD1 (6 bases). Germline loops: CDR1 MRHNA, CDR2 SNTAGT. Trimming pared 5 bases from V and 6 bases from J, leaving 19 bases between. CDR3 length: 15 amino acids.